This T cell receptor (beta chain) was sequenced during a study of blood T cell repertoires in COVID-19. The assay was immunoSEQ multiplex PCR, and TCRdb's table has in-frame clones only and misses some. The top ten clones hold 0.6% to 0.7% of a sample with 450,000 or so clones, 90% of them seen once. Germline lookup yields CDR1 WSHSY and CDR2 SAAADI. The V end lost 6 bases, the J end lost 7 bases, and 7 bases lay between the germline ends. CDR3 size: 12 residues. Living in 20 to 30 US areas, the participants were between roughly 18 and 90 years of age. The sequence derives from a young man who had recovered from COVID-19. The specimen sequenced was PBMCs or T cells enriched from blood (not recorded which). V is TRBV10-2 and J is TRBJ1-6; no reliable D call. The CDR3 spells CASRFQNSPLHF. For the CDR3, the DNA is TGCGCCAGCAGATTTCAGAATTCACCCCTCCACTTT.